These 17 T cell receptor beta chains share one sample of origin, sequenced in a study of CXCR3-negative and CXCR3-positive naive CD8 T cells. Study-level points and caveats: More hydrophobic TRB CDR3s were found in CXCR3-positive naive cells than in CXCR3-negative naive cells.

All TRB cDNA libraries came from 5' RACE performed with UMI labels. One entry per CDR3 protein, without DNA, is what TCRdb gives after re-calling the 5' RACE reads. Its table records around 140,000 distinct CDR3 sequences. No antigen has been assigned to these receptors. Input material: naive CXCR3+ CD8+ T cells from blood. The subset denotes: CD45RO-CCR7+CD27+CD95- naive CD8+ T cells expressing CXCR3 (TNR3+). These receptors were taken from a human donor in good health. Some clones in this sample may be carry-over from other donors' samples.

J is TRBJ2-7 and V is TRBV5-1. From germline, CDR1 is SGHRS and CDR2 YFSETQ. The CDR3 is 14 residues long. The CDR3 loop is CASSLAGSQYEQYF. Looking up the rest from reference TRBV5-1 and TRBJ2-7 gives the full variable domain: KAGVTQTPRYLIKTRGQQVTLSCSPISGHRSVSWYQQTPGQGLQFLFEYFSETQRNKGNFPGRFSGRQFSNSRSEMNVSTLELGDSALYLCASSLAGSQYEQYFGPGTRLTVT.

The J gene is TRBJ2-7, the V gene TRBV3-1; TCRdb calls TRBD1, which cannot be checked without DNA. CDR1 LGHDT and CDR2 YNNKEL come from the germline V gene (reference sequence). CDR3 length: 15 amino acids. CDR3 sequence reads: CASSQSPGPSYEQYF.

The chain recombines TRBV14 with TRBJ2-7. CDR3 length: 14 amino acids. From germline, CDR1 is SGHDN and CDR2 FVKESK. CDR3 region: CASSPSFGHYEQYF.

The CDR3 loop reads CASMPEDGWSEAFF. The chain carries TRBV5-1 and TRBJ1-1. The CDR3 length is 14 residues. In germline, CDR1 is SGHRS, CDR2 YFSETQ.

V is TRBV29-1 and J is TRBJ2-3; TCRdb picks TRBD2, but there is no DNA to check that call. The CDR3 has 13 residues. In germline, CDR1 is SQVTM, CDR2 ANQGSEA. The CDR3 loop is CSGGLPHYDTQYF.

CDR3 amino acids: CSVDGLAGGSYEQYF. This chain links TRBV29-1 with TRBJ2-7; there is no DNA to check the TCRdb D call of TRBD2. The germline CDR1 and CDR2 sequences are SQVTM and ANQGSEA. This CDR3 region has 15 residues.

The chain links TRBV2 to TRBJ1-1; the D gene TCRdb calls, TRBD1, cannot be checked with no DNA. The germline gives CDR1 SNHLY, CDR2 FYNNEI. CDR3 length equals 14 residues. CDR3 sequence reads: CASSDGAGGPEAFF. Using reference TRBV2 and TRBJ1-1 for the parts outside the CDR3, the full variable domain is EPEVTQTPSHQVTQMGQEVILRCVPISNHLYFYWYRQILGQKVEFLVSFYNNEISEKSEIFDDQFSVERPDGSNFTLKIRSTKLEDSAMYFCASSDGAGGPEAFFGQGTRLTVV.

The chain joins TRBV7-9 to TRBJ2-7; TCRdb outputs TRBD2, but without DNA this stays unchecked. Per germline, CDR1 SEHNR and CDR2 FQNEAQ (reference sequence). This CDR3 has 15 amino acids. The CDR3 spells CASSSPGRGGYEQYF.

This rearrangement joins TRBV4-3 to TRBJ2-1. Germline CDR1 reads LGHNA; CDR2 reads YSLEER. This CDR3 has 11 residues. CDR3 protein: CASSAAYEQFF.

V gene TRBV5-1 combines with J gene TRBJ2-1; TCRdb lists TRBD2, though no DNA is available to test this call. CDR3 length: 14 residues. Germline assignment: CDR1 SGHRS and CDR2 YFSETQ. Here the CDR3 reads CASSFASGEGEQFF.

The chain employs TRBV5-4 and TRBJ2-1; TCRdb proposes TRBD2, but this gene call is untestable without DNA. Germline loops: CDR1 SGHNT, CDR2 YYREEE (reference sequence). The CDR3 contains 15 residues. The CDR3 reads CASSFKGLSYNEQFF.

V is TRBV9 and J is TRBJ2-1; TCRdb's D call of TRBD2 is untestable without DNA. The CDR3 spans 14 residues. In germline, CDR1 is SGDLS, CDR2 YYNGEE. CDR3 amino acids: CAGSQEGLSDEQFF.

This chain's CDR3 is CAISESGSSQFF. The rearrangement joins TRBV10-3 to TRBJ2-1. The CDR3 loop spans 12 amino acids. Looked up from germline, CDR1 is ENHRY and CDR2 is SYGVKD.

J is TRBJ2-1 and V is TRBV5-1; TCRdb calls TRBD2, which cannot be checked without DNA. CDR1 and CDR2 (germline): SGHRS, YFSETQ. The CDR3 is 16 residues long. This CDR3 is CASSLAGTSGMDEQFF.

J is TRBJ2-7 and V is TRBV29-1; the D call of TRBD1 rests on TCRdb alone, since no DNA is present to check it. Germline CDR1 SQVTM, CDR2 ANQGSEA. The CDR3 sequence is 12 residues long. CDR3 region: CSGGGSLYEQYF.

The chain combines TRBV5-6 with TRBJ2-5; TCRdb designates TRBD2, a call that cannot be tested without DNA. Germline V lookup: CDR1 SGHDT, CDR2 YYEEEE. This CDR3 is 14 amino acids long. This chain's CDR3 is CASKVSGYQETQYF.

The chain links TRBV28 to TRBJ2-7; TCRdb reports TRBD1, a call that lacks DNA to check it against. From germline, CDR1 is MDHEN and CDR2 SYDVKM. This CDR3 comprises 14 residues. The CDR3 region is CASSLDRGPYEQYF.